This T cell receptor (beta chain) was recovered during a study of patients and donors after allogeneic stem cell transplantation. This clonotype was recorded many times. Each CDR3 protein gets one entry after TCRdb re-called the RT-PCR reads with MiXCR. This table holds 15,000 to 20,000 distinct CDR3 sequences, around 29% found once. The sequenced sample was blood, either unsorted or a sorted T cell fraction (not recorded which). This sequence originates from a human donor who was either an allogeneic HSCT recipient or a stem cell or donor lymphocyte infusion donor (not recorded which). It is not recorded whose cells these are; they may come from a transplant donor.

CDR3 DNA sequence: TGTGCCATCAGCCCCGTGCCAGGGGAGCGTGGCTACACCTTC. Translated: CAISPVPGERGYTF. This chain uses TRBV10-3 with TRBJ1-2; a possible D gene is TRBD1 (6 bases). Germline CDR1 reads ENHRY; CDR2 reads SYGVKD. Trimming pared 6 bases from V and 7 bases from J, leaving 18 bases between. This CDR3 comprises 14 residues.